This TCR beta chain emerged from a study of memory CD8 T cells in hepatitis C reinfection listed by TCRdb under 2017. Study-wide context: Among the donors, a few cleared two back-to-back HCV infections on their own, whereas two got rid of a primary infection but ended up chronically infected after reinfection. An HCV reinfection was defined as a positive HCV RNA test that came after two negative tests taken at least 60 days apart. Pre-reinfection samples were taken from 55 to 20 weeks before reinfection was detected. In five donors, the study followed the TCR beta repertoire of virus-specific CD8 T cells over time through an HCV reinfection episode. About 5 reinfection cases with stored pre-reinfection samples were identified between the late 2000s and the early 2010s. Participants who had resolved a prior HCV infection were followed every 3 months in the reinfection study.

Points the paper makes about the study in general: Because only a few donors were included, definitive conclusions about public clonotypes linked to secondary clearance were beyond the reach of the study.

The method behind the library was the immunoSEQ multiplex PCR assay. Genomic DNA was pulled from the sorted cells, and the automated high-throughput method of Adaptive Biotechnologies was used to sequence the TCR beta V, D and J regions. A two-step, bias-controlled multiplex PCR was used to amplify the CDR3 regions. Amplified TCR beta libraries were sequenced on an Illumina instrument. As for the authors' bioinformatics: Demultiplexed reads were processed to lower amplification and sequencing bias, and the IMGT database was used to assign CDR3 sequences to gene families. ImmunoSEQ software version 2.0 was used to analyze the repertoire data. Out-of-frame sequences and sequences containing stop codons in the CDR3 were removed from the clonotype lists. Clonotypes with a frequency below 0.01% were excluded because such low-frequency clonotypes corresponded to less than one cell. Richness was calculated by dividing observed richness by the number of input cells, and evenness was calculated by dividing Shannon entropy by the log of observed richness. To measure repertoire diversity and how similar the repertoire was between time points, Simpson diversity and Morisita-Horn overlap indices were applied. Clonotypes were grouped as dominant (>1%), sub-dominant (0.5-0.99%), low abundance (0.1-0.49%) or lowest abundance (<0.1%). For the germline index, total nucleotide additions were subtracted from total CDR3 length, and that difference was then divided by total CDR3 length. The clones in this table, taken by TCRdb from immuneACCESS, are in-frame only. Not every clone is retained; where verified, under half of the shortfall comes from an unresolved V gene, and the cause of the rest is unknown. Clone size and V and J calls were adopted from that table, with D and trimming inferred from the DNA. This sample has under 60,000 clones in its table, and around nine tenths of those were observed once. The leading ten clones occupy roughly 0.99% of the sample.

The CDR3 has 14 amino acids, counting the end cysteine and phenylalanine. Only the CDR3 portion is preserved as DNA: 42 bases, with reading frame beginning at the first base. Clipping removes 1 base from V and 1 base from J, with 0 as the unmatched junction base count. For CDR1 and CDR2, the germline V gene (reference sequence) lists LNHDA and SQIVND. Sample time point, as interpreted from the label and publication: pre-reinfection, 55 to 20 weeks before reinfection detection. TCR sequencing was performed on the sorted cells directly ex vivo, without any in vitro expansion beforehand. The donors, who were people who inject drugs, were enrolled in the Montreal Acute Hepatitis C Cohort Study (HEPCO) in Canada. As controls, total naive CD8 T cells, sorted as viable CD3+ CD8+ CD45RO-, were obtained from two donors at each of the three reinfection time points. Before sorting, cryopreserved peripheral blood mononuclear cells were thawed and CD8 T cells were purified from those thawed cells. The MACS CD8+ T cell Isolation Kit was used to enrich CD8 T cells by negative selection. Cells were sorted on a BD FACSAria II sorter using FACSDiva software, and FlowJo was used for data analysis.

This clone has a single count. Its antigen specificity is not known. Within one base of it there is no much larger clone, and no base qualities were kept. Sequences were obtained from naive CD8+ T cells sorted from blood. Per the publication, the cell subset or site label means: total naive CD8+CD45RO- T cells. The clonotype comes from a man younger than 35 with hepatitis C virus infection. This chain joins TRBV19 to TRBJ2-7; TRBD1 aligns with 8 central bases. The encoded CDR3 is CASSIGTGSYEQYF. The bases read TGTGCCAGTAGTATAGGGACAGGGTCCTACGAGCAGTACTTC.